This T cell receptor beta chain was documented in a study of blood T cell repertoires in COVID-19. CDR3 length: 12 residues. Germline assignment: CDR1 MNHNY and CDR2 SVGAGI (reference sequence). V lost 5 bases to trimming and J lost 8 bases, with 12 bases between them. Repertoires were generated with immunoSEQ multiplex PCR, while TCRdb's copy carries only in-frame clones and drops some. The repertoire holds 180,000 or so clones, over 75% seen once, with more than 9.5% in the top ten. The V call is TRBV6-6, the J call TRBJ1-2; TRBD1 is a possible D gene (6 bases). Specimen: PBMCs or T cells enriched from blood (not recorded which). The clonotype comes from a man between 50 and 59 years old who had recovered from COVID-19. CDR3: CASSPGTHGYTF. DNA of the CDR3: TGTGCCAGCAGTCCCGGGACACACGGCTACACCTTC.